The present entry profiles one TCR beta chain with its context. Antigen: not known. Trimming at V came to 0 bases and at J to 4 bases, leaving 4 bases not matched to a gene. The CDR3 sequence is 16 residues long. Germline CDR1 MGHRA, CDR2 YSYEKL. This entry is derived from a study of cytomegalovirus exposure and HLA in healthy donors. General study findings and limits: Relative to equally common others, HLA-associated TCR beta chains showed greater clonal expansion in a later analysis. It was reported that TCR beta sequences correctly inferred the HLA-A and HLA-B alleles for most subjects.

The PCR contained 60 Vbeta and 13 Jbeta primers. Repertoires were generated with immunoSEQ multiplex PCR, while TCRdb's copy carries only in-frame clones and drops some. Here the sample spans roughly 93,000 clones, roughly 70% being singletons. This sequence was found in a male donor in good health and CMV-seronegative. Sequenced input: PBMCs. The rearrangement uses TRBV4-1 and TRBJ2-3; 10 bases agree with TRBD2. In DNA, the CDR3 is TGCGCCAGCAGCCAAGAAACTAGCGGGGCCCCAGATACGCAGTATTTT. Translation gives CASSQETSGAPDTQYF.